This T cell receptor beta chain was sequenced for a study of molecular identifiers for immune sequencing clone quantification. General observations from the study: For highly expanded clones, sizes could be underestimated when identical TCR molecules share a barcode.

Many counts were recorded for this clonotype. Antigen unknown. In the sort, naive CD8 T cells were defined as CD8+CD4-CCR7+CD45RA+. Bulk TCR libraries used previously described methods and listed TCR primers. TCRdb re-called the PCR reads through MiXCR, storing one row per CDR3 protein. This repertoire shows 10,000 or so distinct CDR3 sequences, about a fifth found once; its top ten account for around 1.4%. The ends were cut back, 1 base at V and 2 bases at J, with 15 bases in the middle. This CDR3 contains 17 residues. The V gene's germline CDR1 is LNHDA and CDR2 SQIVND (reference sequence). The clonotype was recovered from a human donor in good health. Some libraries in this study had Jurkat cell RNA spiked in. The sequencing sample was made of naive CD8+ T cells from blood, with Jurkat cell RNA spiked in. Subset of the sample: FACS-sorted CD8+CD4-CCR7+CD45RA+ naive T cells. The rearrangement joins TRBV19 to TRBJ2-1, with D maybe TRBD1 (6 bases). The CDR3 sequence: CASSIGLGAAAYNEQFF. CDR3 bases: TGTGCCAGTAGTATAGGATTGGGGGCCGCGGCCTACAATGAGCAGTTCTTC.